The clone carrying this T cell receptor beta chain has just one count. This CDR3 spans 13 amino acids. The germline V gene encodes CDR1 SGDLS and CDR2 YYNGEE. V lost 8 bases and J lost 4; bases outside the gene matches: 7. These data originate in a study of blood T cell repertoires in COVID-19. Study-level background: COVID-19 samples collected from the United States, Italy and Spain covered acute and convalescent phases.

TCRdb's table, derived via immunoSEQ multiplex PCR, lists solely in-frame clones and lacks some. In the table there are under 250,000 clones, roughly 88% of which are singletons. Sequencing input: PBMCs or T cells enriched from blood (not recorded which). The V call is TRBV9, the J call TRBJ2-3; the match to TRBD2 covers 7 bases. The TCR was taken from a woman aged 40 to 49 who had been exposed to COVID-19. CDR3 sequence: CASGDYRSDTQYF. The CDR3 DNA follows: TGTGCCAGTGGGGACTACCGCTCAGATACGCAGTATTTT.